This T cell receptor beta chain was observed in a study of T cells and copy number aberrations in small-cell lung cancer. Regarding the study as a whole: Tumors showed lower T-cell density, richness and clonality than adjacent lung, though density did not differ significantly.

Clones were read by immunoSEQ multiplex PCR, and TCRdb kept only the in-frame ones, dropping some. Found here are fewer than 10,000 clones, about 75% of them singletons; the top ten hold roughly 31%. Donors had limited-stage small-cell lung cancer and underwent surgical resection in Hangzhou, China, between 2008 and 2020. The CDR3 sequence is 15 residues long. Germline loops: CDR1 LGHNA, CDR2 YNFKEQ. Details on this clone: Its antigen is as yet unknown.

The chain combines TRBV4-2 with TRBJ2-5; TRBD2 aligns across 9 bases. Matching the DNA end better, TRBJ2-7 makes the J call doubtful. The sample was normal tissue next to the tumor. This TCR came from a man in his 60s with small cell lung cancer. In DNA, the CDR3 is TGTGCCAGCAGCAAGCGACTAGCGGACTACTACGAGCAGTACTTC. This gives the protein CASSKRLADYYEQYF.